Presented here are 26 T cell receptor beta chains from one specimen sequenced in a study of T cells after yellow fever vaccination. TCRdb re-called the 5' RACE reads through MiXCR, storing one row per CDR3 protein. Of 300,000 to 450,000 distinct CDR3 sequences listed, 6.2% are singletons. The sample was PBMCs, taken 5 days after the yellow fever booster vaccination. The source is a man in his thirties or forties who received the YFV17D yellow fever vaccine.

This clonotype was recorded a few times. The CDR3 region is CASSREPAGGPYEQYF. The CDR3, as DNA: TGCGCCAGCAGTCGCGAACCAGCGGGAGGGCCTTACGAGCAGTACTTC. The chain couples TRBV5-1 to TRBJ2-7; 10 bases fit TRBD2. The junction had 12 bases not matched to a gene; V was cut back by 5 bases and J by 4 bases. Germline loops: CDR1 SGHRS, CDR2 YFSETQ. CDR3 size: 16 residues.

This chain connects TRBV5-4 to TRBJ1-1; D uncertain. V was pared by 4 bases and J by 4 bases, with 8 bases between. The CDR3 has 12 residues. CDR1 and CDR2 (germline): SGHNT, YYREEE (reference sequence). CDR3 region: CASSTGLTEAFF. DNA of the CDR3: TGTGCCAGCAGCACCGGGCTCACTGAAGCTTTCTTT.

This clonotype occurred many times. This rearrangement joins TRBV10-3 to TRBJ2-2, with D uncertain. The CDR3 sequence is 15 residues long. Germline V gene data show CDR1 as ENHRY and CDR2 as SYGVKD. Trimming removed 3 bases at V and 4 bases at J, with 12 bases between. CDR3 loop: CAISDSISGTGELFF. CDR3 DNA: TGTGCCATCAGTGATTCAATATCGGGCACCGGGGAGCTGTTTTTT.

This sequence joins TRBV5-6 and TRBJ2-7; 8 nucleotides agree with TRBD1. Germline V gene sequence: CDR1 SGHDT, CDR2 YYEEEE. The CDR3 loop spans 15 amino acids. The V segment lost 2 bases and the J segment 2 bases; nucleotides outside the gene matches: 6. The CDR3 DNA is TGTGCCAGCAGCTTTGGTAGGACAGGGACCTACGAGCAGTACTTC. This codes for CASSFGRTGTYEQYF. Looking up the rest from reference TRBV5-6 and TRBJ2-7 gives the full variable domain: DAGVTQSPTHLIKTRGQQVTLRCSPKSGHDTVSWYQQALGQGPQFIFQYYEEEERQRGNFPDRFSGHQFPNYSSELNVNALLLGDSALYLCASSFGRTGTYEQYFGPGTRLTVT.

The V and J genes are TRBV29-1 and TRBJ2-4; D gene ambiguous. This CDR3 region has 14 residues. Between the trimmed V and J ends, which lost 7 bases and 1 base, there was a span of 14 bases. CDR1 and CDR2 from the germline V gene are SQVTM and ANQGSEA. CDR3 sequence: CSGFIQAAKNIQYF. CDR3 nucleotides: TGCAGCGGATTCATCCAGGCCGCCAAAAACATTCAGTACTTC.

This clonotype was seen repeatedly, ten times or more. The CDR3 region is CASSLFTVLAAGETQYF. Here the CDR3 DNA reads TGTGCCAGCAGCTTGTTTACAGTTCTAGCTGCTGGGGAGACCCAGTACTTC. This rearrangement joins TRBV5-5 to TRBJ2-5; a possible D gene is TRBD2 (5 bases). CDR3 length equals 17 residues. Trimming removed 1 base at V and 5 bases at J, with 21 bases between. The germline V gene encodes CDR1 SGHKS and CDR2 YYEKEE (reference sequence). The whole variable domain, remainder taken from reference TRBV5-5 and TRBJ2-5, is DAGVTQSPTHLIKTRGQQVTLRCSPISGHKSVSWYQQVLGQGPQFIFQYYEKEERGRGNFPDRFSARQFPNYSSELNVNALLLGDSALYLCASSLFTVLAAGETQYFGPGTRLLVL.

The table lists this clonotype with many counts. V and J are TRBV5-1 and TRBJ2-4; D possibly corresponds to TRBD2 (6 bases). Germline CDR1 is SGHRS and CDR2 is YFSETQ. The V and J ends lost 1 base and 7 bases respectively, with 12 bases between them. The CDR3 sequence is 14 residues long. CDR3 nucleotides: TGCGCCAGCAGCTTGTTGGGGAGGCGTAACATTCAGTACTTC. This codes for CASSLLGRRNIQYF.

This clonotype was recorded a few times. The rearrangement joins TRBV18 to TRBJ2-4, with a tentative D call TRBD1 (5 bases). This CDR3 has 16 residues. Germline V gives CDR1 KGHSH, CDR2 LQKENI. V was shortened by 4 bases and J by 0 bases, with 13 bases between the two germline ends. In nucleotides, the CDR3 is TGTGCCAGCTCACGACAGACAGACCTAGCCAAAAACATTCAGTACTTC. Translation: CASSRQTDLAKNIQYF.

The rearrangement joins TRBV7-9 to TRBJ2-3; tentatively, D is TRBD1 (5 bases). The CDR3 has 11 residues. V gave up 8 bases and J gave up 8 bases, with 11 bases separating them. CDR1 and CDR2 (germline): SEHNR, FQNEAQ (reference sequence). CDR3 DNA sequence: TGTGCCAGCGGAACAGACAGTACGCAGTATTTT. It codes for CASGTDSTQYF. Full variable domain (remainder filled in from reference TRBV7-9 and TRBJ2-3): DTGVSQNPRHKITKRGQNVTFRCDPISEHNRLYWYRQTLGQGPEFLTYFQNEAQLEKSRLLSDRFSAERPKGSFSTLEIQRTEQGDSAMYLCASGTDSTQYFGPGTRLTVL.

The CDR3 DNA reads TGTGCCAGCAGTACCCCGGGACAGGGGAATTTAGGTGATGGCTACACCTTC. Its protein product is CASSTPGQGNLGDGYTF. The gene calls are TRBV28 and TRBJ1-2; TRBD1 matches 10 bases. The J segment lost 6 bases and the V segment lost 5 bases, leaving 15 bases of the junction unmatched. The CDR3 sequence is 17 residues long. The germline V gene has CDR1 MDHEN and CDR2 SYDVKM.

This clonotype appeared a few times. CDR3 sequence (DNA): TGCGCCAGCAGCCAATCGACAGGGAGAGGTGAAAAACTGTTTTTT. Its translation is CASSQSTGRGEKLFF. This rearrangement joins TRBV4-3 to TRBJ1-4; TRBD1 aligns across 7 bases. V lost 2 bases to trimming and J lost 7 bases; unmatched junction nucleotides: 7. The CDR3 has 15 amino acids. Looked up from germline, CDR1 is LGHNA and CDR2 is YSLEER.

V usage is TRBV7-2 and J usage is TRBJ2-3; 10 bases map to TRBD2. Germline CDR1 and CDR2: SGHTA and FQGNSA. The CDR3 runs to 16 residues. With V trimmed by 5 bases and J by 1 base, 6 bases remained unmatched. The CDR3 loop is CASSPGLADRTDTQYF. CDR3 sequence (DNA): TGTGCCAGCAGCCCCGGACTAGCGGACCGCACAGATACGCAGTATTTT.

At least ten counts were recorded for this clonotype. V is TRBV5-1 and J is TRBJ2-7; D is uncertain. This CDR3 is built from 11 residues. Germline assignment: CDR1 SGHRS and CDR2 YFSETQ. Between the trimmed V and J ends, which lost 0 bases and 6 bases, there was a span of 4 bases. The CDR3 sequence is CASSLETEQYF. Written as DNA, the CDR3 is TGCGCCAGCAGCTTGGAGACCGAGCAGTACTTC.

This clonotype was observed many times. The gene calls are TRBV7-9 and TRBJ2-2; no reliable D call. The CDR3 runs to 13 residues. The germline V gene encodes CDR1 SEHNR and CDR2 FQNEAQ (reference sequence). Trimming pared 2 bases from V and 4 bases from J, leaving 5 bases between. CDR3 residues: CASSLIRTGELFF. The CDR3 DNA sequence: TGTGCCAGCAGCTTAATACGCACCGGGGAGCTGTTTTTT.

There are a few counts of this clonotype. V gene TRBV7-9 combines with J gene TRBJ2-1; the D gene is possibly TRBD2 (6 bases). Trimming removed 3 bases from V and 5 bases from J, with 17 bases in between. The germline gives CDR1 SEHNR, CDR2 FQNEAQ (reference sequence). The CDR3 spans 16 residues. The CDR3 sequence is CASSFYQGGTNNEQFF. As DNA, the CDR3 is TGTGCCAGCAGCTTCTACCAAGGAGGGACGAACAATGAGCAGTTCTTC.

This chain uses TRBV5-1 with TRBJ1-3, with D unclear. Looked up from germline, CDR1 is SGHRS and CDR2 is YFSETQ. There are 14 residues in the CDR3. Trimming shortened V by 0 bases and J by 0 bases, and 4 bases separated the two germline ends. In DNA form, the CDR3 reads TGCGCCAGCAGCTTGGGACCCTCTGGAAACACCATATATTTT. It codes for CASSLGPSGNTIYF.

A few counts support this clonotype. This sequence joins TRBV18 and TRBJ2-1; 8 nucleotides agree with TRBD1. V lost 3 bases and J lost 6; bases outside the gene matches: 1. The CDR3 is made up of 13 amino acids. Germline V gene data show CDR1 as KGHSH and CDR2 as LQKENI. Here the CDR3 reads CASSPTGVNEQFF. The CDR3 DNA sequence: TGTGCCAGCTCACCGACAGGGGTCAATGAGCAGTTCTTC.

In its sample, this clonotype was seen a few times. The V and J genes are TRBV12-3 or TRBV12-4 and TRBJ2-7; no firm D call. The CDR3 sequence is 11 residues long. The V gene lost 6 bases and the J gene lost 6 bases, with 9 bases spanning the gap. DNA of the CDR3: TGTGCCAGCAGGGGCCATGGCGAGCAGTACTTC. It specifies CASRGHGEQYF.

This chain uses TRBV9 with TRBJ2-5; no clear D. The germline V and J ends were trimmed by 4 bases and 5 bases, with 12 bases remaining between them. The germline CDR1 and CDR2 sequences are SGDLS and YYNGEE. The CDR3 is 13 residues long. DNA of the CDR3: TGTGCCAGCAGCACCCAGACCTGGGAGACCCAGTACTTC. Protein: CASSTQTWETQYF.

The chain carries TRBV6-1 and TRBJ2-1, with 8 bases matching TRBD2. The CDR3 spans 15 residues. V trimming: 6 bases; J trimming: 6 bases; junction bases outside the gene matches: 10. Per the germline V gene, CDR1 is MNHNS and CDR2 is SASEGT. DNA for the CDR3: TGTGCCAGCAGCCCCTACGGGAGGGCCGGCAATGAGCAGTTCTTC. It yields the protein CASSPYGRAGNEQFF.

This rearrangement joins TRBV29-1 to TRBJ2-3; no clear D gene. Germline lookup yields CDR1 SQVTM and CDR2 ANQGSEA. The V end was cut by 6 bases, the J end by 4 bases, with 11 bases between. The CDR3 length is 12 residues. The CDR3 reads CSVKTGPDTQYF. DNA for the CDR3: TGCAGCGTCAAGACCGGGCCAGATACGCAGTATTTT.

This clonotype was recorded a few times. The chain uses TRBV24-1 and TRBJ2-1, with 7 bases that match TRBD2. Germline values: CDR1 KGHDR, CDR2 SFDVKD. The CDR3 extends over 16 amino acids. V gave up 2 bases and J gave up 6 bases; unmatched junction bases: 9. The CDR3 is CATSDSGGGPSNEQFF. DNA of the CDR3: TGTGCCACCAGTGATTCGGGGGGAGGGCCCAGCAATGAGCAGTTCTTC.

This clonotype was seen a handful of times. The CDR3 loop reads CASSQPSGNDEQYF. CDR3 in DNA: TGCGCCAGCAGCCAACCTAGCGGGAACGACGAGCAGTACTTC. This chain joins TRBV4-1 and TRBJ2-7, with 9 bases that match TRBD2. After removal of 2 bases from V and 5 bases from J, the junction contained 4 bases not matched to a gene. The CDR3 loop spans 14 amino acids. Germline CDR1 is MGHRA and CDR2 is YSYEKL.

Many counts were recorded for this clonotype. The chain joins TRBV7-9 to TRBJ2-3; 9 nucleotides align to TRBD1. The CDR3 runs to 15 residues. Germline trimming cut 5 bases from V and 0 bases from J; bases unmatched to any gene: 3. Per the germline V gene, CDR1 is SEHNR and CDR2 is FQNEAQ (reference sequence). The CDR3 coding sequence is TGTGCCAGCAGCGTCACAGGGGGCAGCACAGATACGCAGTATTTT. It is translated as CASSVTGGSTDTQYF.

Many counts were recorded for this clonotype. This chain uses TRBV12-3 or TRBV12-4 with TRBJ2-1; 11 bases are shared with TRBD2. The CDR3 runs to 17 residues. The junction had 16 bases not matched to a gene; V was cut back by 7 bases and J by 8 bases. CDR3 in amino acids: CASTFDALLAGADEQFF. As DNA, the CDR3 is TGTGCCAGCACCTTCGATGCTTTACTAGCGGGAGCCGATGAGCAGTTCTTC.

This clonotype was seen repeatedly, ten times or more. The chain links TRBV7-2 to TRBJ1-1, with 10 nucleotides matching TRBD1. V dropped 5 bases and J dropped 1; count of bases not matched to a gene: 7. The CDR3 is made up of 16 amino acids. CDR1 is SGHTA, CDR2 FQGNSA, per germline. This CDR3 reads CASSARQGAWNTEAFF. Here the CDR3 DNA reads TGTGCCAGCAGCGCCAGACAGGGGGCCTGGAACACTGAAGCTTTCTTT.